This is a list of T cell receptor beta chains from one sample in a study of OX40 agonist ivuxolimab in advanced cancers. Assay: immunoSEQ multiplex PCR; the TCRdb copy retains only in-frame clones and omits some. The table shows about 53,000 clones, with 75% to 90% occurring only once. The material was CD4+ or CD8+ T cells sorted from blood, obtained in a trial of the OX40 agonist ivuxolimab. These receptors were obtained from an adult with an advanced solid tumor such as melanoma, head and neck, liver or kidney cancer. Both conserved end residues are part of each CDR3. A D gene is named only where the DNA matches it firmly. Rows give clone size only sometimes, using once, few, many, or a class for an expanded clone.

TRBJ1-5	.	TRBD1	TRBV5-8	CASSRQGYSNQPQHF	TGTGCCAGCAGCCGACAGGGGTATAGCAATCAGCCCCAGCATTTT
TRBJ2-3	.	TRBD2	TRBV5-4	CASSPGTSGMADTQYF	TGTGCCAGCAGCCCCGGGACTAGCGGGATGGCAGATACGCAGTATTTT
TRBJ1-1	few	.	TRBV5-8	CASSLNRETEAFF	TGTGCCAGCAGCTTGAACAGGGAAACTGAAGCTTTCTTT
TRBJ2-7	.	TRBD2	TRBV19	CASSQTREAGSYEQYF	TGTGCCAGTAGTCAAACCCGGGAGGCGGGCTCCTACGAGCAGTACTTC
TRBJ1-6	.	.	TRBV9	CASSVSPRASDSPLHF	TGTGCCAGCAGCGTATCGCCCAGGGCTTCGGATTCACCCCTCCACTTT
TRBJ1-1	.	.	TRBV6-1	CASSEERGSTEAFF	TGTGCCAGCAGTGAAGAACGAGGGTCCACTGAAGCTTTCTTT
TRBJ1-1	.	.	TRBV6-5	CASSYRPGGEAFF	TGTGCCAGCAGTTACCGGCCGGGCGGTGAAGCTTTCTTT
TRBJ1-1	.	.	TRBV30	CAWSVLTSSGEAFF	TGTGCCTGGAGTGTACTGACATCAAGCGGGGAAGCTTTCTTT
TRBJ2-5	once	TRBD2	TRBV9	CASSVAGLAGGQETQYF	TGTGCCAGCAGCGTAGCGGGTCTAGCGGGGGGCCAAGAGACCCAGTACTTC
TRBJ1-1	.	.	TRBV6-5	CASSSGSVHPGVF	TGTGCCAGCAGCTCCGGCTCCGTTCACCCCGGGGTGTTT
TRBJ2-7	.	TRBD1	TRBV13	CASSLWGGQGSYEQYF	TGTGCCAGCAGCCTCTGGGGGGGACAGGGCTCCTACGAGCAGTACTTC
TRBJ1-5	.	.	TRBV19	CASSIVFGGQSNQPQHF	TGTGCCAGTAGTATAGTTTTTGGGGGGCAGAGCAATCAGCCCCAGCATTTT
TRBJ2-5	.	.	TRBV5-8	CASSLVPGVQETQYF	TGTGCCAGCAGCTTGGTTCCAGGGGTCCAAGAGACCCAGTACTTC
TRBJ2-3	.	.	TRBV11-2	CASSLDPDSYTDTQYF	TGTGCCAGCAGCTTAGACCCGGACAGTTACACAGATACGCAGTATTTT
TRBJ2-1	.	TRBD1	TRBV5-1	CASSRGQGSHNEQFF	TGCGCCAGCAGCAGGGGACAGGGGAGCCACAATGAGCAGTTCTTC
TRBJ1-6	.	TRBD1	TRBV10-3	CAISVRGTDSPLHF	TGTGCCATCAGTGTCAGGGGGACGGATTCACCCCTCCACTTT
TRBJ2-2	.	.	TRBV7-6	CASSFGRAGGELFF	TGTGCCAGCAGCTTTGGCAGGGCCGGCGGGGAGCTGTTTTTT
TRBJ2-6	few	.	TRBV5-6	CASSLSPDSSGANVLTF	TGTGCCAGCAGCTTGTCGCCGGACAGCTCTGGGGCCAACGTCCTGACTTTC
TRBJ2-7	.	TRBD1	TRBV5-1	CASSWDRTGNSYEQYF	TGCGCCAGCAGCTGGGACCGGACAGGAAACTCCTACGAGCAGTACTTC
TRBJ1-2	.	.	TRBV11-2	CASSSVRGATPGYTF	TGTGCCAGCAGCTCCGTCCGTGGGGCTACTCCTGGCTACACCTTC
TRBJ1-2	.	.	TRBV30	CAWSATGTDYGYTF	TGTGCCTGGAGTGCAACAGGGACGGATTATGGCTACACCTTC
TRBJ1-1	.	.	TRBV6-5	CASSYSQNTEAFF	TGTGCCAGCAGTTACAGTCAGAACACTGAAGCTTTCTTT
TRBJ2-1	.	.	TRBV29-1	CSVEGGLGYNEQFF	TGCAGCGTTGAAGGGGGGCTCGGATACAATGAGCAGTTCTTC
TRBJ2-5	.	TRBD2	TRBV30	CAWSVQRGPQETQYF	TGTGCCTGGAGTGTCCAGCGGGGGCCTCAAGAGACCCAGTACTTC
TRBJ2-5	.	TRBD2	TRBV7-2	CASSTSGGRETQYF	TGTGCCAGCAGCACTAGCGGGGGACGCGAGACCCAGTACTTC
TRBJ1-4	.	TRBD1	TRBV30	CAWSRDRGEKLFF	TGTGCCTGGAGCCGGGACAGGGGAGAAAAACTGTTTTTT
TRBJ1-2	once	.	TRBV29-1	CSVTLSYGYTF	TGCAGCGTCACCCTCAGCTATGGCTACACCTTC
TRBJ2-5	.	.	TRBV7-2	CASSLGGQETQYF	TGTGCCAGCAGCTTGGGCGGGCAAGAGACCCAGTACTTC
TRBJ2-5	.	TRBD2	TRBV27	CASSSAGLAFQETQYF	TGTGCCAGCAGTTCAGCGGGACTGGCATTTCAAGAGACCCAGTACTTC
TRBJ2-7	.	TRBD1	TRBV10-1	CASSSGQGSYEQYF	TGCGCCAGCAGCTCGGGACAGGGATCCTACGAGCAGTACTTC
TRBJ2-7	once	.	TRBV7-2	CASSSSTRAANEQYF	TGTGCCAGCAGCTCATCCACCAGGGCGGCCAACGAGCAGTACTTC
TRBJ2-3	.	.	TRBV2	CASQRRASTDTQYF	TGTGCCAGCCAGAGGAGGGCTAGCACAGATACGCAGTATTTT
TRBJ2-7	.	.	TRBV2	CASSVIGRNYEQYF	TGTGCCAGCAGTGTGATAGGACGGAACTACGAGCAGTACTTC
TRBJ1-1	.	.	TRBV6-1	CASSATVDTEAFF	TGTGCCAGCAGTGCTACAGTGGACACTGAAGCTTTCTTT
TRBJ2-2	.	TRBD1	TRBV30	CAWRLLTGATGELFF	TGTGCCTGGCGTCTACTGACAGGGGCCACCGGGGAGTTGTTTTTT
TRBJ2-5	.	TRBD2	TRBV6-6	CASIPQAGYQETQYF	TGTGCCAGCATCCCACAAGCGGGGTACCAAGAGACCCAGTACTTC
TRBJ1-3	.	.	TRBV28	CASSLWAGDSGNTIYF	TGTGCCAGCAGCCTCTGGGCAGGGGACTCTGGAAACACCATATATTTT
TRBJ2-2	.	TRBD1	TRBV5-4	CASSLEGQGNTGELFF	TGTGCCAGCAGCTTGGAGGGACAGGGTAACACCGGGGAGCTGTTTTTT
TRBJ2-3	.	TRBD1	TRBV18	CASSPNRGPTDTQYF	TGTGCCAGCTCACCCAACAGGGGGCCCACAGATACGCAGTATTTT
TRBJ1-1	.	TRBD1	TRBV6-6	CASSDYDRDDEAFF	TGTGCCAGCAGTGACTACGACAGGGACGATGAAGCTTTCTTT
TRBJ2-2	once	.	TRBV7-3	CASSPLLDSGELFF	TGTGCCAGCAGCCCCCTACTAGATTCCGGGGAGCTGTTTTTT
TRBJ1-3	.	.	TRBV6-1	CASSDAGNTIYF	TGTGCCAGCAGCGATGCAGGAAACACCATATATTTT
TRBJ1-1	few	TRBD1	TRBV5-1	CASSLAGGNTEAFF	TGCGCCAGCAGCTTAGCAGGGGGGAACACTGAAGCTTTCTTT
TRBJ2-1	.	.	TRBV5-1	CASSLASSGSYNEQFF	TGCGCCAGCAGCCTAGCTAGCTCTGGCTCCTACAATGAGCAGTTCTTC
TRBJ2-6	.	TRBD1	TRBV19	CASSTNPGQGFSGANVLTF	TGTGCCAGTAGTACTAACCCGGGACAGGGATTCTCTGGGGCCAACGTCCTGACTTTC
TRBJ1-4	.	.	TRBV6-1	CASSEAGDKHEKLFF	TGTGCCAGCAGTGAAGCGGGAGACAAACATGAAAAACTGTTTTTT
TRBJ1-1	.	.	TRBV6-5	CASSRDGDGTEAFF	TGTGCCAGCAGCCGGGACGGGGACGGCACTGAAGCTTTCTTT
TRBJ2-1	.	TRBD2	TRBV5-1	CASSVSKVAGPSYNEQFF	TGCGCCAGCAGCGTCTCCAAGGTAGCGGGTCCCTCCTACAATGAGCAGTTCTTC
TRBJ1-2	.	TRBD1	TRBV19	CASSIVTTGAVGGYTF	TGTGCCAGTAGTATAGTTACGACAGGGGCTGTGGGAGGCTACACCTTC
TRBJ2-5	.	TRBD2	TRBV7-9	CASSPNGLAGGETQYF	TGTGCCAGCAGCCCAAATGGACTAGCGGGAGGAGAGACCCAGTACTTC
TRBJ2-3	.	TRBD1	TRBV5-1	CASSSNLDRAGGTDTQYF	TGCGCCAGCAGCTCGAACCTGGACAGGGCAGGGGGCACAGATACGCAGTATTTT
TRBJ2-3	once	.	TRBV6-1	CASSDGGLGTDTQYF	TGTGCCAGCAGTGACGGGGGGCTGGGGACAGATACGCAGTATTTT
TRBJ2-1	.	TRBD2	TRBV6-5	CASSYSGLAGPNEQFF	TGTGCCAGCAGTTACTCAGGACTAGCGGGACCCAATGAGCAGTTCTTC
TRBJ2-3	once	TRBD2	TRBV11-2	CASSLGILAGETDTQYF	TGTGCCAGCAGCTTAGGCATCCTAGCGGGAGAAACAGATACGCAGTATTTT
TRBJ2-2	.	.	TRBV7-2	CASSQILPANTGELFF	TGTGCCAGCAGCCAAATTTTGCCCGCGAACACCGGGGAGCTGTTTTTT